This T cell receptor beta chain appears in the sequencing data of a study of T cell repertoires in cytomegalovirus infection (dated by TCRdb to between 2018 and 2020). Background on the whole study: Donor HLA type was relevant to the analysis, as public TCR beta signatures indicated carriage of CMV infection together with the matching HLA type. Results and caveats for the whole study, not just this receptor: In both this cohort and an independent cohort of 350 to 400 donors, the cumulative frequency of public TCR beta family members distinguished carriers of CMV infection plus the relevant HLA type. In the ex vivo response, HLA-C-restricted CMV-specific TCR beta clonotypes were dominant, and in two of eight donors the single most frequent clonotype came from this HLA-C-restricted group.

This sample was sequenced with an Illumina HiSeq 1500. Starting from the raw public reads, TCRdb applied fastp trimming at Q25, assembled clones with MiXCR and retained in-frame beta chains. CDR3 protein sequences are deduplicated, and each keeps its most common genes and DNA. This sample comprises a few hundred thousand distinct CDR3 sequences, 9% to 9.5% of them detected only once. Together, the top ten hold around 4.5% of the sample. A note on this clonotype: The antigen this receptor binds is unknown. Base qualities are missing; no much larger clone stands one base away.

V loses 2 bases of germline sequence and J loses 4 bases, and the interval between the two ends is 12 bases. CDR1 and CDR2 were assigned from the germline V gene (reference sequence) as MNHEY and SMNVEV. The cysteine opens and the phenylalanine closes a CDR3 of 14 amino acids. Only the CDR3 region is kept as DNA, spanning 42 bases read in frame from base 1. The sequenced material came from PBMCs. The chain links TRBV27 with TRBJ2-7; the D segment could be TRBD1, given 5 matching bases. The source is a human donor in good health (CMV status not recorded). Some clones in this sample may be carry-over from other donors' samples. Here the CDR3 is given as CASSLGRQGYEQYF. The nucleotides are TGTGCCAGCAGTTTAGGTCGGCAGGGATACGAGCAGTACTTC.